This record concerns one T cell receptor beta chain sequence. As yet, its antigen is unknown. Losses at the gene ends were 6 bases for V and 8 bases for J; bases not matched to a gene: 6. Per the germline V gene, CDR1 is SGHAT and CDR2 is FQDESV (reference sequence). There are 15 residues in the CDR3. This record belongs to a study of T cells in localized non-small cell lung cancer. Study conclusions and caveats: Those with higher blood T cell density had longer overall survival.

Repertoires were generated with immunoSEQ multiplex PCR, while TCRdb's copy carries only in-frame clones and drops some. This sample yields tens of thousands of clones, of which roughly 90% are seen a single time; roughly 21% belongs to the top ten. The sample here was peripheral blood, taken before any cancer treatment. This clonotype was obtained from a man between 35 and 75 years old with stage I squamous cell lung carcinoma. V is TRBV11-1 and J is TRBJ2-1; 14 bases fit TRBD2. CDR3 coding DNA: TGTGCCAGCAGTTCCGGGACTAGCGGGGGCGATGAGCAGTTCTTC. Protein: CASSSGTSGGDEQFF.